These 25 T cell receptor beta chains originate from one sample sequenced in a study of T cells in Graves' hyperthyroidism and ophthalmopathy. From RNA transcripts, TCR beta CDR3 regions were amplified. TCR CDR3 regions were first amplified by RT-PCR with HTBI primers. TCRdb reprocessed the multiplex PCR reads via MiXCR and lists one record per CDR3 protein. The profile covers 480,000 or so distinct CDR3 sequences, with 46% appearing a single time and about 45% taken by the ten largest. What was sequenced was peripheral blood or thyroid tissue (not recorded which). The source of these receptors is an adult woman with Graves' disease, either hyperthyroidism or ophthalmopathy (not recorded which).

This clonotype occurred many times. This chain links TRBV19 with TRBJ1-2; tentative D call: TRBD1 (5 bases). Germline CDR1 LNHDA, CDR2 SQIVND (reference sequence). The V gene lost 3 bases and the J gene lost 3 bases, with 8 bases spanning the gap. The CDR3 length is 13 residues. The CDR3 loop is CASSIRDDYGYTF. DNA for the CDR3: TGTGCCAGTAGTATTCGGGACGACTATGGCTACACCTTC.

This chain links TRBV11-2 with TRBJ2-5; 7 bases are a match to TRBD2. V trimming: 2 bases; J trimming: 4 bases; junction bases outside the gene matches: 10. In germline, CDR1 is SGHAT, CDR2 FQNNGV. The CDR3 consists of 16 residues. This chain's CDR3 is CASSLLSGSVRETQYF. The CDR3 DNA follows: TGTGCCAGCAGCTTACTTAGCGGGTCCGTGCGAGAGACCCAGTACTTC.

The rearrangement joins TRBV7-3 to TRBJ2-5; D may be TRBD2 (5 bases). V was trimmed by 6 bases and J by 4 bases, leaving 15 bases between them. Per germline, CDR1 SGHTA and CDR2 FQGTGA. The CDR3 consists of 14 residues. CDR3 nucleotides: TGTGCCAGCAGTTGGGGAGTTCTTTTAGAGACCCAGTACTTC. Translation: CASSWGVLLETQYF.

The J gene is TRBJ1-1, the V gene TRBV12-3 or TRBV12-4; D is unclear. V lost 5 bases and J 0 bases, leaving 7 bases between the germline ends. This CDR3 comprises 13 residues. CDR3 DNA sequence: TGTGCCAGCAGTCCATTCCTGAACACTGAAGCTTTCTTT. Its protein product is CASSPFLNTEAFF.

The table lists this clonotype with a count of one. This sequence joins TRBV9 and TRBJ1-6; unclear D gene. Trimming cost V 0 bases and J 9 bases, with 4 bases left between them. Looked up from germline, CDR1 is SGDLS and CDR2 is YYNGEE. This CDR3 region has 12 residues. The CDR3 sequence is CASSVATSPLHF. CDR3 DNA: TGTGCCAGCAGCGTAGCTACTTCACCCCTCCACTTT. The full variable domain, completed using reference TRBV9 and TRBJ1-6, is DSGVTQTPKHLITATGQRVTLRCSPRSGDLSVYWYQQSLDQGLQFLIQYYNGEERAKGNILERFSAQQFPDLHSELNLSSLELGDSALYFCASSVATSPLHFGNGTRLTVT.

This chain uses TRBV4-1 with TRBJ2-7; D remains unclear. CDR1 and CDR2 (germline): MGHRA, YSYEKL. Trimming cost V 8 bases and J 2 bases, with 16 bases left between them. This CDR3 is 14 amino acids long. The CDR3 protein is CASSSRAETYEQYF. The DNA of the CDR3 is TGCGCCAGCTCCTCCCGTGCGGAAACCTACGAGCAGTACTTC.

V and J are TRBV29-1 and TRBJ2-7; the D gene is possibly TRBD2 (6 bases). The CDR3 is 14 amino acids. Germline V gene sequence: CDR1 SQVTM, CDR2 ANQGSEA. V lost 0 bases and J lost 1, with 10 bases in between. CDR3 sequence: CSVEDLGGSYEQYF. For the CDR3, the DNA is TGCAGCGTTGAAGATTTGGGGGGATCCTACGAGCAGTACTTC.

Comment on this clonotype: A much larger clone lies one base from this, so it may be a read error. The chain recombines TRBV7-8 with TRBJ2-5, with 7 bases that match TRBD2. Unmatched junction bases numbered 9, after V lost 5 bases and J lost 3 bases. CDR1 is SGHVS, CDR2 FQNEAQ, per germline. The CDR3 spans 15 residues. The CDR3 here is CASSQDAGREETQYF. As DNA, the CDR3 is TGTGCCAGCAGCCAAGATGCAGGGAGGGAAGAGACCCAGTACTTC.

About this clonotype itself: One end of the junction varies from germline; a read error may be responsible. V and J are TRBV9 and TRBJ2-6; D not certain. CDR1 is SGDLS, CDR2 YYNGEE, per germline. The CDR3 totals 19 residues. The CDR3 coding sequence is TGCGCCAGCAGCGTAGATCCCGAATTCTGGGCTACTGGGGCCAACGTCCTGACTTTC. It translates to CASSVDPEFWATGANVLTF.

Concerning this clonotype itself: A read error may account for a junction end that differs from germline. The gene calls are TRBV7-9 and TRBJ2-6; D perhaps matches TRBD1 (6 bases). The CDR3 has 14 residues. Germline lookup yields CDR1 SEHNR and CDR2 FQNEAQ (reference sequence). The DNA of the CDR3 is TGTGCCAGCAGCAAGAGGCTGGGGGCGGTCACTGAAGCTTTC. As protein: CASSKRLGAVTEAF.

This chain uses TRBV2 with TRBJ2-5, with TRBD2 identical over 12 bases. The DNA end favors TRBJ2-1, so the J call may be wrong. The length of the CDR3 is 15 residues. Germline loops: CDR1 SNHLY, CDR2 FYNNEI. The CDR3 DNA is TGTGCCAGCAGGGCCCAGACTAGCGGGAGCGATGAGCAGTTCTTC. Translated: CASRAQTSGSDEQFF.

The genes are TRBV10-3 and TRBJ2-5; TRBD2 is a possible D gene (5 bases). The CDR3 sequence is 11 residues long. V was clipped by 2 bases and J by 7 bases, with 5 bases between them. Germline values: CDR1 ENHRY, CDR2 SYGVKD. CDR3 coding DNA: TGTGCCATCAGTGAGGCGGGGACCCAGTACTTC. Amino acids: CAISEAGTQYF.

This clonotype has a count of ten or more. V and J are TRBV5-1 and TRBJ1-1; D gene uncertain. Germline values: CDR1 SGHRS, CDR2 YFSETQ. This CDR3 is 12 amino acids long. V dropped 4 bases and J dropped 1 base, with 5 bases sitting between them. CDR3 sequence: CASSDTNTEAFF. The CDR3 region has the DNA TGCGCCAGCAGCGATACGAACACTGAAGCTTTCTTT.

The chain links TRBV12-3 or TRBV12-4 to TRBJ1-1; D remains unclear. The V end was cut by 1 base, the J end by 4 bases, with 4 bases between. This CDR3 is 12 amino acids long. The CDR3 protein is CASSLEVTEAFF. CDR3 DNA sequence: TGTGCCAGCAGTTTAGAGGTCACTGAAGCTTTCTTT.

CDR3 residues: CASSSGGQFNYGYTF. CDR3 bases: TGTGCCAGCAGCTCCGGGGGACAATTTAACTATGGCTACACCTTC. V gene TRBV7-9 combines with J gene TRBJ1-2; D perhaps matches TRBD1 (6 bases). The CDR3 length is 15 residues. The germline gives CDR1 SEHNR, CDR2 FQNEAQ (reference sequence). V gave up 4 bases and J gave up 1 base, with 13 bases separating them.

This clonotype was found many times. V is TRBV6-6 and J is TRBJ1-5; D not certain. CDR3 size: 12 residues. CDR1 is MNHNY, CDR2 SVGAGI, per germline (reference sequence). Trimming removed 7 bases at V and 1 base at J, with 5 bases between. CDR3 in DNA: TGTGCCAGCACCAAGAGCAATCAGCCCCAGCATTTT. Translation gives CASTKSNQPQHF.

For this clonotype: A junction boundary mismatches the germline segment, possibly from a read error. The CDR3 sequence is CASSLLYPQVDGYAF. CDR3 sequence (DNA): TGTGCCAGCAGCCTGCTCTACCCTCAGGTAGATGGCTACGCCTTC. The chain combines TRBV9 with TRBJ1-2, with D hard to call. The germline gives CDR1 SGDLS, CDR2 YYNGEE. CDR3 length: 15 residues.

V is TRBV7-9 and J is TRBJ2-2, with D tentatively TRBD1 or TRBD2 (5 bases each). Trimming removed 5 bases at V and 4 bases at J, with 20 bases between. The germline CDR1 and CDR2 sequences are SEHNR and FQNEAQ (reference sequence). The CDR3 extends over 17 amino acids. The CDR3 loop is CASSLEGTTAFTGELFF. As DNA, the CDR3 is TGTGCCAGCAGCCTAGAGGGGACGACGGCCTTCACCGGGGAGCTGTTTTTT.

The chain recombines TRBV19 with TRBJ1-2; TRBD1 aligns across 7 bases. There are 15 residues in the CDR3. V gave up 4 bases and J gave up 8 bases; unmatched junction bases: 13. Germline CDR1 and CDR2: LNHDA and SQIVND (reference sequence). The CDR3 is CASSTPEIGGQGYTF. CDR3 coding DNA: TGTGCCAGTAGTACCCCCGAAATAGGGGGACAGGGCTACACCTTC.

The CDR3 nucleotides read TGCGCCAGCAGCAAGCAGGCACTTAACACTGAAGCTTTCTTT. It encodes CASSKQALNTEAFF. J is TRBJ1-1 and V is TRBV5-1; D is unresolved. CDR1 and CDR2 (germline): SGHRS, YFSETQ. This CDR3 contains 14 residues. Trimming took 4 bases from V and 2 from J, leaving 12 bases between them.

V and J are TRBV29-1 and TRBJ2-7; D unresolved. Germline CDR1 reads SQVTM; CDR2 reads ANQGSEA. V shed 4 bases and J shed 6 bases, with 10 bases lying between them. The CDR3 is made up of 11 amino acids. For the CDR3, the DNA is TGCAGCGTTGGCGAGATGGGCGAGCAGTACTTC. Its protein product is CSVGEMGEQYF.

At least ten counts were recorded for this clonotype. In nucleotides, the CDR3 is TGTGCCAGCAGTGAAGGGCAGAATCAGCCCCAGCATTTT. Translating gives CASSEGQNQPQHF. The V call is TRBV6-1, the J call TRBJ1-5; D is unresolved. V was clipped by 1 base and J by 4 bases, with 5 bases between them. The germline V gene has CDR1 MNHNS and CDR2 SASEGT. CDR3 length: 13 residues.

This clonotype was seen more than once but under ten times. The chain uses TRBV20-1 and TRBJ1-1; D is perhaps TRBD1 (5 bases). Germline CDR1 DFQATT, CDR2 SNEGSKA (reference sequence). The CDR3 has 12 residues. The CDR3 DNA is TGCAGGACTGCAGGGAGAGACACTGAAGCTTTCTTT. It is translated as CRTAGRDTEAFF.

This clonotype was seen ten or more times. The V gene is TRBV5-1, the J gene TRBJ1-2; D is possibly TRBD1 (5 bases). CDR1 and CDR2 (germline): SGHRS, YFSETQ. V was clipped by 5 bases and J by 5 bases, with 16 bases between them. The CDR3 loop spans 14 amino acids. In nucleotides, the CDR3 is TGCGCCAGCAGGGCCGACAGTGTACAATATGGCTACACCTTC. It is translated as CASRADSVQYGYTF. Full variable domain (missing parts from reference TRBV5-1 and TRBJ1-2): KAGVTQTPRYLIKTRGQQVTLSCSPISGHRSVSWYQQTPGQGLQFLFEYFSETQRNKGNFPGRFSGRQFSNSRSEMNVSTLELGDSALYLCASRADSVQYGYTFGSGTRLTVV.

A single count supports this clonotype. DNA for the CDR3: TGCAGTGCCCGGACTAGCGGGAGGGCCCCCTACAATGAGCAGTTCTTC. Translating it yields CSARTSGRAPYNEQFF. The rearrangement joins TRBV20-1 to TRBJ2-1, with TRBD2 identical over 15 bases. Germline V lookup: CDR1 DFQATT, CDR2 SNEGSKA (reference sequence). The trim removed 6 bases at V and 2 bases at J, leaving 5 bases unmatched. CDR3 size: 16 residues.